The 24 T cell receptor beta chains listed next were all sequenced from one sample in a study of read filtering for tumor transcriptome and immune sequencing. The library was built from about 400 ng RNA with molecular barcoded adaptors for alpha/delta and beta/gamma chains. TCRdb independently ran MiXCR on the reads; one entry per CDR3 protein. The data hold 100,000 to 150,000 distinct CDR3 sequences, with 13% observed a single time. Input material: a population of CD138-negative cells sorted from bone marrow. These receptors all come from a donor at least 40 years old with multiple myeloma.

In this sample, this clonotype turned up many times. V usage is TRBV3-1 and J usage is TRBJ2-7; D is perhaps TRBD1 (5 bases). CDR3 length equals 14 residues. The germline V gene encodes CDR1 LGHDT and CDR2 YNNKEL (reference sequence). The germline V and J ends were trimmed by 0 bases and 3 bases, with 9 bases remaining between them. CDR3: CASSQDPGNYEQYF. CDR3 DNA sequence: TGTGCCAGCAGCCAAGACCCAGGGAACTACGAGCAGTACTTC.

The V call is TRBV6-5, the J call TRBJ1-5; 7 bases match TRBD1. Trimming cost V 6 bases and J 0 bases; bases outside gene matches: 5. Germline V CDR1 and CDR2: MNHEY, SVGAGI. This CDR3 is built from 15 residues. CDR3 in DNA: TGTGCCAGCAGGGTAACAGGGGATAGCAATCAGCCCCAGCATTTT. Protein sequence: CASRVTGDSNQPQHF.

V and J are TRBV4-1 and TRBJ1-1; D is possibly TRBD1 (5 bases). The length of the CDR3 is 13 residues. CDR1 and CDR2 (germline): MGHRA, YSYEKL. The germline V and J ends were trimmed by 4 bases and 1 base, with 7 bases remaining between them. CDR3 sequence: CASSRGSNTEAFF. DNA for the CDR3: TGCGCCAGCAGCCGGGGGTCGAACACTGAAGCTTTCTTT.

This clonotype was seen repeatedly, ten times or more. The chain uses TRBV27 and TRBJ1-6; 7 nucleotides align to TRBD1. The CDR3 consists of 15 residues. V dropped 4 bases and J dropped 1; count of bases not matched to a gene: 1. The germline gives CDR1 MNHEY, CDR2 SMNVEV (reference sequence). CDR3 amino acids: CASSSTGSYNSPLHF. The CDR3 DNA follows: TGTGCCAGCAGTTCGACAGGGTCCTATAATTCACCCCTCCACTTT.

This clonotype has a count of ten or more. The chain employs TRBV11-1 and TRBJ2-1, with D hard to call. The V and J ends lost 2 bases and 2 bases respectively, with 4 bases between them. The CDR3 extends over 13 amino acids. From germline, CDR1 is SGHAT and CDR2 FQDESV (reference sequence). The CDR3 nucleotides are TGTGCCAGCAGCTTATCCACCTACAATGAGCAGTTCTTC. Translation gives CASSLSTYNEQFF.

V usage is TRBV5-4 and J usage is TRBJ2-2, with 8 bases identical to TRBD1. Germline CDR1 and CDR2: SGHNT and YYREEE (reference sequence). V was clipped by 6 bases and J by 5 bases; unmatched bases: 12. This CDR3 has 16 amino acids. CDR3 DNA: TGTGCCAGCAACCGACCCGGACAGGGCGGGACCGGGGAGCTGTTTTTT. Translation gives CASNRPGQGGTGELFF.

For this clonotype: A read error is possible here, since a much larger clone lies one base away. V is TRBV19 and J is TRBJ1-5, with TRBD1 matching over 9 bases. The J segment lost 2 bases and the V segment lost 8 bases, leaving 10 bases of the junction unmatched. Germline V gene lookup returns CDR1 LNHDA and CDR2 SQIVND (reference sequence). The CDR3 runs to 16 residues. Here the CDR3 DNA reads TGTGCCAGTCGGTTCGGGACAGGGTATGGCAATCAGCCCCAGCATTTT. This sequence encodes CASRFGTGYGNQPQHF.

This clonotype was counted many times. V usage is TRBV27 and J usage is TRBJ1-5; the match to TRBD1 covers 8 bases. V lost 6 bases, J lost 5 bases, and 9 bases stayed unmatched. The germline V gene has CDR1 MNHEY and CDR2 SMNVEV (reference sequence). The CDR3 is 15 amino acids. The CDR3 loop is CASSPGQGLDQPQHF. Here the CDR3 DNA reads TGTGCCAGCAGCCCCGGACAGGGTTTGGATCAGCCCCAGCATTTT.

There are many counts of this clonotype. V gene TRBV29-1 combines with J gene TRBJ2-5, with D perhaps being TRBD1 or TRBD2 (5 bases each). CDR1 and CDR2 (germline): SQVTM, ANQGSEA. Trimming stripped 4 bases from V and 2 bases from J, with 8 bases between. This CDR3 is built from 12 residues. CDR3 DNA sequence: TGCAGCGTTGGGGGGTTACAAGAGACCCAGTACTTC. It translates to CSVGGLQETQYF.

This clonotype was detected a few times. This clone may be a read error of a much larger clone one base away. The chain carries TRBV10-3 and TRBJ2-3; 10 bases match TRBD2. Germline V lookup: CDR1 ENHRY, CDR2 SYGVKD. This CDR3 is 18 amino acids long. With V trimmed by 2 bases and J by 8 bases, 16 bases remained unmatched. Here the CDR3 DNA reads TGTGCCATCAGTGAGACAACGGGTAGCGGGAGGACTCCGGGTACGCAGTATTTT. Translation gives CAISETTGSGRTPGTQYF.

Many counts were recorded for this clonotype. This CDR3 reads CASSSGQAISYEQYF. For the CDR3, the DNA is TGTGCCAGCAGTTCGGGACAGGCGATCTCCTACGAGCAGTACTTC. V gene TRBV7-9 combines with J gene TRBJ2-7, with 8 bases aligning to TRBD1. The junction had 7 bases not matched to a gene; V was cut back by 6 bases and J by 0 bases. The CDR3 extends over 15 amino acids. CDR1 is SEHNR and CDR2 is FQNEAQ in the germline V gene (reference sequence).

At least ten counts were recorded for this clonotype. J is TRBJ1-4 and V is TRBV9; D is perhaps TRBD1 (5 bases). The CDR3 is 16 amino acids. V dropped 0 bases and J dropped 7 bases, with 16 bases sitting between them. CDR1 and CDR2 from the germline V gene are SGDLS and YYNGEE. The CDR3, as DNA: TGTGCCAGCAGCGTAGCCCAGGGAGCCGCGCCTGAAAAACTGTTTTTT. It codes for CASSVAQGAAPEKLFF.

This clonotype has only a few counts. The V gene is TRBV6-1, the J gene TRBJ2-5; D perhaps matches TRBD2 (6 bases). This CDR3 has 15 amino acids. In germline, CDR1 is MNHNS, CDR2 SASEGT. V was pared by 4 bases and J by 0 bases, with 12 bases between. In nucleotides, the CDR3 is TGTGCCAGCAGTGTGGCTAGCGTCCACCAAGAGACCCAGTACTTC. It is translated as CASSVASVHQETQYF.

On this clonotype: A much larger clone differs by one base, so this may be a read error. The chain combines TRBV6-2 or TRBV6-3 with TRBJ2-1; 7 bases agree with TRBD2. The CDR3 sequence is 15 residues long. Germline lookup yields CDR1 MNHEY and CDR2 SVGEGT. CDR3 region: CASSYRSGAYNEQLF. The CDR3 nucleotides are TGTGCCAGCAGTTACCGAAGCGGGGCTTACAATGAGCAGCTCTTC.

Comment on this clonotype: A junction boundary mismatches the germline segment, possibly from a read error. V usage is TRBV27 and J usage is TRBJ2-1; D gene uncertain. The CDR3 is 14 residues long. Germline V gene sequence: CDR1 MNHEY, CDR2 SMNVEV (reference sequence). The CDR3 coding sequence is TGTGCCAGCAGTTTAACTGCCCCCTACAGTGAGCAGTTCTTC. This sequence encodes CASSLTAPYSEQFF.

This clonotype occurred many times. The gene calls are TRBV19 and TRBJ1-6; 7 bases line up with TRBD1. Germline lookup yields CDR1 LNHDA and CDR2 SQIVND (reference sequence). With 8 bases clipped from V and 5 bases from J, the junction kept 6 bases outside the gene matches. This CDR3 spans 14 amino acids. The CDR3 DNA is TGTGCCAGTGGAACCGGGACAGATAATTCACCCCTCCACTTT. Encoded protein: CASGTGTDNSPLHF.

This clonotype was seen many times. The gene calls are TRBV6-5 and TRBJ1-1; tentative D call: TRBD1 (5 bases). Germline loops: CDR1 MNHEY, CDR2 SVGAGI. V was clipped by 5 bases and J by 1 base, with 23 bases between them. This CDR3 region has 18 residues. This chain's CDR3 is CASSPPSYSGPSNTEAFF. The DNA for the CDR3 is TGTGCCAGCAGTCCTCCCTCCTATTCGGGGCCTTCGAACACTGAAGCTTTCTTT.

This clonotype was found many times. The chain joins TRBV9 to TRBJ2-5, with D unresolved. Trimming took off 0 bases at V and 4 bases at J, with 19 bases between the two ends. Germline V gives CDR1 SGDLS, CDR2 YYNGEE. The CDR3 sequence is 17 residues long. CDR3 DNA sequence: TGTGCCAGCAGCGTAGGGAGCCGAAGAGAGTCGGCAGAGACCCAGTACTTC. This gives the protein CASSVGSRRESAETQYF.

Many counts were recorded for this clonotype. The V gene is TRBV18, the J gene TRBJ2-1; D unclear. There are 13 residues in the CDR3. Trimming removed 4 bases from V and 10 bases from J, with 14 bases in between. The germline V gene encodes CDR1 KGHSH and CDR2 LQKENI. The CDR3 loop is CASSQGPDGEQFF. The CDR3, as DNA: TGTGCCAGCTCACAAGGCCCGGATGGCGAGCAGTTCTTC.

The sample holds many counts of this clonotype. The chain is built from TRBV25-1 and TRBJ2-5; D is unclear. V lost 0 bases to trimming and J lost 5 bases, with 4 bases between them. The CDR3 extends over 12 amino acids. The germline gives CDR1 MGHDK, CDR2 SYGVNS. The CDR3 loop is CASSEYGETQYF. CDR3 coding DNA: TGTGCCAGCAGTGAATACGGGGAGACCCAGTACTTC.

This clonotype was observed at least ten times. The V gene is TRBV12-3 or TRBV12-4, the J gene TRBJ1-1; D gene ambiguous. The CDR3 loop spans 13 amino acids. Deletions cut 5 bases from V and 3 bases from J, with 10 bases between. CDR3 sequence: CASSADVDTEAFF. The CDR3 DNA reads as TGTGCCAGCAGTGCTGATGTGGACACTGAAGCTTTCTTT.

Many counts were recorded for this clonotype. The chain joins TRBV6-1 to TRBJ2-5; 7 nucleotides align to TRBD1. The germline gives CDR1 MNHNS, CDR2 SASEGT. The CDR3 sequence is 17 residues long. After removal of 4 bases from V and 2 bases from J, the junction contained 13 bases not matched to a gene. DNA of the CDR3: TGTGCCAGCAGTGGCCTGGGATACACACAGGGGCAAGAGACCCAGTACTTC. It translates to CASSGLGYTQGQETQYF.

V is TRBV12-3 or TRBV12-4 and J is TRBJ2-3; 10 positions match TRBD1. V trimming: 5 bases; J trimming: 1 base; junction bases outside the gene matches: 3. The length of the CDR3 is 15 residues. CDR3 nucleotide sequence: TGTGCCAGCAGTCGGACAGGGGGAGGCACAGATACGCAGTATTTT. This sequence encodes CASSRTGGGTDTQYF.

This clonotype has only a few counts. CDR3 region: CASSPLYTGELFF. The CDR3 nucleotides are TGTGCCAGCAGCCCCCTGTACACCGGGGAGCTGTTTTTT. V gene TRBV11-2 combines with J gene TRBJ2-2; D is uncertain. This CDR3 region has 13 residues. V was clipped by 5 bases and J by 3 bases, with 7 bases between them. CDR1 SGHAT and CDR2 FQNNGV come from the germline V gene.